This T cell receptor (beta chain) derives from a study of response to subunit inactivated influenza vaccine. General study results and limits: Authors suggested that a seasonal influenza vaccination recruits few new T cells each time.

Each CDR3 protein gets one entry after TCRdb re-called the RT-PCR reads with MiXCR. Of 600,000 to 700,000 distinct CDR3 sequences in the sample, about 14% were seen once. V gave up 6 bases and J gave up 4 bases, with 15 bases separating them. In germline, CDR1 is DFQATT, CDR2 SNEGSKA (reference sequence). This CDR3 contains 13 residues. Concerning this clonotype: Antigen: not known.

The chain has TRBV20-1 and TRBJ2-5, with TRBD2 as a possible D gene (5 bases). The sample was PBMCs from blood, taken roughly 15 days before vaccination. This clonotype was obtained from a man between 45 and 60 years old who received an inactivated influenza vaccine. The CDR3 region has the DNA TGCAGTGCCAAGAGAGGAGAGGGAGAGACCCAGTACTTC. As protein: CSAKRGEGETQYF.